These 14 T cell receptor beta chains came from one sample sequenced in a study of blood T cell repertoires in COVID-19. The table came from immunoSEQ multiplex PCR; TCRdb's copy has only in-frame clones and leaves some out. The data show some 190,000 clones, 88% seen once. The sequencing sample was made of peripheral blood. The origin of the receptors is a human donor in a cohort sampled during active COVID-19.

The chain carries TRBV2 and TRBJ2-1, with a possible D match to TRBD2 (5 bases). Germline V gives CDR1 SNHLY, CDR2 FYNNEI. This CDR3 spans 13 amino acids. With 8 bases removed from V and 5 bases from J, the gap between germline ends came to 13 bases. CDR3 loop: CASVTDGNNEQFF. The DNA for the CDR3 is TGTGCCAGCGTAACGGACGGGAACAATGAGCAGTTCTTC.

In its sample, this clone was seen once. The chain has TRBV10-2 and TRBJ2-7; D unclear. Germline CDR1 and CDR2: WSHSY and SAAADI. The CDR3 loop spans 14 amino acids. Trimming stripped 4 bases from V and 4 bases from J, with 14 bases between. In nucleotides, the CDR3 is TGCGCCAGCAGTGTTAACACCCCCGGGTACGAGCAGTACTTC. As protein: CASSVNTPGYEQYF.

This chain joins TRBV11-2 and TRBJ2-7, with D unresolved. V was cut by 4 bases and J by 1 base, with 11 bases left in between. CDR1 and CDR2 from the germline V gene are SGHAT and FQNNGV. The length of the CDR3 is 14 residues. CDR3 sequence (DNA): TGTGCCAGCAGCTCCCGGTTAGTTTCCTACGAGCAGTACTTC. Amino acid sequence: CASSSRLVSYEQYF.

The CDR3 sequence: CASSPDRAQPQHF. The CDR3 coding sequence is TGTGCCAGTAGCCCCGACAGGGCTCAGCCCCAGCATTTT. The J gene is TRBJ1-5, the V gene TRBV19, with TRBD1 matching 7 bases. J was trimmed by 6 bases and V by 6 bases; bases with no gene match: 5. The CDR3 is made up of 13 amino acids. CDR1 is LNHDA, CDR2 SQIVND, per germline (reference sequence).

This clone was detected only a few times. V and J are TRBV7-2 and TRBJ1-1; D unclear. In germline, CDR1 is SGHTA, CDR2 FQGNSA. The CDR3 is made up of 13 amino acids. Deletions cut 2 bases from V and 10 bases from J, with 14 bases between. The CDR3 sequence is CASSLLRRAPAFF. The DNA for the CDR3 is TGTGCCAGCAGCTTACTGAGGCGGGCTCCAGCTTTCTTT.

This clone was detected a few times. The rearrangement joins TRBV2 to TRBJ2-1; 10 bases match TRBD1. J gave up 5 bases and V 7 bases, and 8 bases lay outside the gene matches. This CDR3 contains 15 residues. The V gene's germline CDR1 is SNHLY and CDR2 FYNNEI. The CDR3 reads CASNRDRGDNNEQFF. In DNA, the CDR3 is TGTGCCAGCAATAGGGACAGGGGAGACAACAATGAGCAGTTCTTC.

The gene calls are TRBV28 and TRBJ2-5, with TRBD2 matching 16 bases. The germline CDR1 and CDR2 sequences are MDHEN and SYDVKM. Unmatched junction bases numbered 7, after V lost 5 bases and J lost 4 bases. The CDR3 spans 17 residues. DNA of the CDR3: TGTGCCAGCAGTGCGGGACTAGCGGGAGGGCCACGAGAGACCCAGTACTTC. It is translated as CASSAGLAGGPRETQYF.

The V gene is TRBV2, the J gene TRBJ2-7; 13 nucleotides align to TRBD2. Germline V gene sequence: CDR1 SNHLY, CDR2 FYNNEI. V was clipped by 6 bases and J by 1 base; unmatched bases: 3. The CDR3 is 15 residues long. In nucleotides, the CDR3 is TGTGCCAGCAGAAGGACTAGCGGGAGATCCTACGAGCAGTACTTC. It encodes CASRRTSGRSYEQYF.

V and J are TRBV2 and TRBJ1-5, with TRBD1 as a possible D gene (5 bases). The CDR3 spans 16 residues. Germline assignment: CDR1 SNHLY and CDR2 FYNNEI. Between the trimmed V and J ends, which lost 5 bases and 2 bases, there was a span of 16 bases. The DNA of the CDR3 is TGTGCCAGCAGTATCGGGAGTGGCAGGGGCAATCAGCCCCAGCATTTT. As protein: CASSIGSGRGNQPQHF.

This clone was seen many times. The rearrangement links TRBV5-1 to TRBJ2-1; D gene uncertain. CDR1 and CDR2 from the germline V gene are SGHRS and YFSETQ. V lost 0 bases and J lost 6, with 7 bases in between. The CDR3 consists of 13 residues. The CDR3 nucleotides are TGCGCCAGCAGCTTGGTTTACACCAATGAGCAGTTCTTC. It specifies CASSLVYTNEQFF.

The sample holds one count of this clone. The CDR3 sequence: CASSQERREQGWETQYF. CDR3 nucleotides: TGCGCCAGCAGCCAAGAAAGGAGAGAGCAGGGGTGGGAGACCCAGTACTTC. J is TRBJ2-5 and V is TRBV4-1, with a tentative D call TRBD1 (6 bases). Germline V gives CDR1 MGHRA, CDR2 YSYEKL. V was shortened by 0 bases and J by 5 bases, with 19 bases between the two germline ends. The CDR3 length is 17 residues.

J is TRBJ2-2 and V is TRBV28; 10 bases line up with TRBD2. With V trimmed by 6 bases and J by 5 bases, 6 bases remained unmatched. The CDR3 contains 15 residues. Germline CDR1 is MDHEN and CDR2 is SYDVKM. CDR3 region: CASSLSLAGTGELFF. Here the CDR3 DNA reads TGTGCCAGCAGCCTTTCACTAGCGGGGACCGGGGAGCTGTTTTTT.

This rearrangement joins TRBV7-9 to TRBJ2-7, with D tentatively TRBD2 (6 bases). CDR1 is SEHNR, CDR2 FQNEAQ, per germline (reference sequence). This CDR3 contains 16 residues. V was cut by 5 bases and J by 2 bases, with 19 bases left in between. Here the CDR3 DNA reads TGTGCCAGCAGCCCCCTTGGAGAGCGGGCGACCTACGAGCAGTACTTC. It is translated as CASSPLGERATYEQYF. The variable domain in full, with the rest retrieved from reference TRBV7-9 and TRBJ2-7, is DTGVSQNPRHKITKRGQNVTFRCDPISEHNRLYWYRQTLGQGPEFLTYFQNEAQLEKSRLLSDRFSAERPKGSFSTLEIQRTEQGDSAMYLCASSPLGERATYEQYFGPGTRLTVT.

The V and J genes are TRBV11-2 and TRBJ2-7; 8 bases align to TRBD1. V was clipped by 5 bases and J by 0 bases; unmatched bases: 9. CDR1 and CDR2 from the germline V gene are SGHAT and FQNNGV. The CDR3 extends over 16 amino acids. The CDR3 loop is CASSAIDRGSSYEQYF. CDR3 DNA: TGTGCCAGCAGCGCCATCGACAGGGGAAGCTCCTACGAGCAGTACTTC.